This T cell receptor (beta chain) was captured by sequencing in a study of tumor-infiltrating lymphocytes in primary liver carcinoma (dated by TCRdb to the late 2010s). Looking at the study overall: Of the five patients (three men and two women, aged 30 to 69 years), four had hepatocellular carcinoma and one had combined HCC and intrahepatic cholangiocarcinoma. The tumors of the five patients were staged as T1-T3 N0M0, with maximum diameters ranging from roughly 4.2 to 10 cm. Samples yielded roughly 3.5 to 8 million productive TCRbeta reads; read depth did not differ significantly between tissue types. The study combined TCRbeta repertoire sequencing, expression microarrays and whole-exome sequencing across five regions of each liver tumor, with adjacent normal tissue and blood. A total of roughly 35 specimens from 5 patients, comprising some 25 tumor regions, 5 adjacent noncancerous liver tissues and 5 peripheral blood samples, were covered by TCRbeta repertoire sequencing. To link TCRbeta repertoire diversity with the local molecular phenotype, the roughly 26 tumor region samples were profiled using Agilent mRNA microarrays. Reproducibility between technical replicate repertoires was high, with correlation coefficients above 0.95 and mean shared-clone rates approximately 0.9. General conclusions and limits of the study: With just a handful of patients in the study, the authors point out that the findings should be validated in a larger study. Because the samples were bulk and unsorted, CD4+ and CD8+ T cell repertoires could not be compared. Only the TCR beta chain was sequenced, so true repertoire diversity is likely underestimated because unpaired alpha chains were not captured. Only roughly 7-24% of top clones appeared in all five regions of a tumor, which suggests that tumor-infiltrating T cells are spatially heterogeneous. Consistent with antigen-driven expansion, pairs of tumor regions showed higher repertoire overlap (mean roughly 35%) than either tumor-adjacent pairs (around 17%) or tumor-blood pairs (roughly 15%). The top 250 clones accounted for a significantly greater share of the repertoire in tumors than in blood (p = 0.039).

TCRbeta-specific cDNA was reverse-transcribed from 500 ng total RNA using a constant-region primer and ProtoScript II reverse transcriptase. Three nested multiplex PCR rounds, following a slightly modified ARM-PCR procedure, were used to build the TCRbeta libraries. Multiplex TRBV1-TRBV30 forward primers and a Cbeta reverse primer were used in the first two PCR rounds, each of which was run for 10 cycles. A final 25-cycle PCR with Deep VentR polymerase added sample barcodes and Illumina adapters. Before sequencing, amplicons of 200-500 bp were gel-purified using a QIAquick gel extraction kit. TCRbeta amplicons were sequenced on an Illumina HiSeq 2500 with 250-bp paired-end reads. In the original analysis: Reads were quality-trimmed with Trimmomatic v0.33, and paired reads were merged with FLASH v1.2.11 to recover full CDR3 sequences. MiGEC v1.2.1b assigned V, D and J germline segments to the rearranged TCRbeta sequences. Clonotype statistics and Shannon-Wiener diversity indices were calculated with VDJtools v1.0.0. To reduce sampling bias, subsequent analyses other than the diversity analysis used only the 250 most abundant clonotypes in each sample. The public sequencing data were trimmed at Q25 with fastp and processed into clonotypes with MiXCR by TCRdb, which kept only in-frame beta chains. Each entry is one CDR3 protein sequence, shown with its most common DNA and genes. The V and J calls, along with clone size, are taken from TCRdb and not from the paper's own processing. For this sample the table gives about 99,000 distinct CDR3 sequences, of which 69% were detected only once. The top ten clonotypes cover 7.5% to 10% of the sample.

Total RNA and DNA were co-extracted from roughly 18-30 mg of bulk tissue with the AllPrep DNA/RNA mini kit, without cell sorting. Between late 2015 and early 2016, several patients in China with histopathologically diagnosed primary liver carcinoma had their tumors surgically resected. Patients had chronic HBV infection and were treatment-naive at sampling. Five spatially separated regions were sampled from each tumor: the superior, inferior, left-lateral and right-lateral poles, plus the tumor centre. Histological examination found more than 85% viable tumor cells in every tumor sample. Pieces of fresh tumor and adjacent tissue were cut in half, with one half kept in RNAlater at -80 degrees C and the other half sent for histology. This clonotype has just one count. What antigen it recognizes has not been identified. An end of the junction does not agree with germline; a read error may underlie this.

Including the terminal cysteine and phenylalanine, the CDR3 comprises 17 residues. The retained sequence is limited to the CDR3, 51 bases, with the frame set at the first base. As encoded in the germline V gene, CDR1 is SGHAT while CDR2 is FQNNGV. Sequencing was done on a sample of liver tumor tissue from sampling region 5. The sample's cell subset or site, from its label and the paper: tumor region T5, tumor centre. The chain uses TRBV11-2 and TRBJ2-2; TRBD1 might be the D gene, on 6 matching bases. This clonotype originated in a woman aged 60-75 years with primary liver carcinoma and hepatitis B virus infection. The bases are TGTACCAGCAGCTTAAGGGTGACAGGCTTGAACACCAGGGAGCTGTCTTTT. Its translation reads: CTSSLRVTGLNTRELSF.